This passage covers 13 T cell receptor beta chains from one sample sequenced in a study of CD4+ T cells in melanoma. This table comes from immunoSEQ multiplex PCR, and its TCRdb copy is limited to in-frame clones, with some not included. The table includes about 15,000 clones, approximately 80% detected once. Sequencing was performed on cells from a culture (not recorded whether cultured in vitro). Receptors originate from a human donor with melanoma.

In this sample, this clone turned up once. This CDR3 reads CASSLVLRENEQFF. DNA of the CDR3: TGTGCCAGCAGCTTGGTTTTAAGAGAAAATGAGCAGTTCTTC. The chain recombines TRBV5-6 with TRBJ2-1; D is ambiguous. From germline, CDR1 is SGHDT and CDR2 YYEEEE. CDR3 length equals 14 residues. Trimming stripped 0 bases from V and 7 bases from J, with 11 bases between.

The genes are TRBV7-6 and TRBJ2-1; 7 bases line up with TRBD2. CDR1 and CDR2 from the germline V gene are SGHVS and FNYEAQ. The CDR3 is 16 amino acids. Unmatched junction bases numbered 9, after V lost 7 bases and J lost 0 bases. The DNA for the CDR3 is TGTGCCAGCACCGAGGATAGCGGGTTCTCCTACAATGAGCAGTTCTTC. The encoded protein is CASTEDSGFSYNEQFF.

This chain links TRBV9 with TRBJ2-5; D is possibly TRBD2 (6 bases). Deletions cut 1 base from V and 4 bases from J, with 17 bases between. Per the germline V gene, CDR1 is SGDLS and CDR2 is YYNGEE. This CDR3 is built from 16 residues. The CDR3 protein is CASSVKARGTGETQYF. DNA of the CDR3: TGTGCCAGCAGCGTAAAAGCGCGGGGAACTGGAGAGACCCAGTACTTC.

The chain joins TRBV18 to TRBJ2-7; unclear D gene. The CDR3 has 13 residues. The V end lost 3 bases, the J end lost 5 bases, and 11 bases lay between the germline ends. Germline V gives CDR1 KGHSH, CDR2 LQKENI. The CDR3 protein is CASSPGLENEQYF. The CDR3 DNA sequence: TGTGCCAGCTCACCGGGCTTGGAAAACGAGCAGTACTTC.

The chain uses TRBV7-2 and TRBJ2-2, with D hard to call. V was pared by 5 bases and J by 3 bases, with 4 bases between. Per the germline V gene, CDR1 is SGHTA and CDR2 is FQGNSA. The CDR3 loop spans 12 amino acids. The CDR3 DNA reads as TGTGCCAGCAGCCCCTACACCGGGGAGCTGTTTTTT. It is translated as CASSPYTGELFF.

The rearrangement joins TRBV6-1 to TRBJ1-6, with D unclear. V shed 6 bases and J shed 12 bases, with 9 bases lying between them. The CDR3 runs to 11 residues. CDR1 MNHNS and CDR2 SASEGT come from the germline V gene. CDR3 sequence: CASSGMVPLHF. DNA for the CDR3: TGTGCCAGCAGCGGGATGGTACCCCTCCACTTT.

J is TRBJ1-2 and V is TRBV9; TRBD1 is a possible D gene (5 bases). CDR3 size: 14 residues. The germline V gene has CDR1 SGDLS and CDR2 YYNGEE. V lost 1 base and J 8 bases, leaving 15 bases between the germline ends. CDR3 bases: TGTGCCAGCAGCGTACAAGACAGTTCTTTAGGCTACACCTTC. Translation gives CASSVQDSSLGYTF.

This clone was detected a few times. The chain links TRBV11-2 to TRBJ1-6; possibly TRBD1 for D (5 bases). The CDR3 is made up of 19 amino acids. V was trimmed by 5 bases and J by 5 bases, leaving 25 bases between them. In germline, CDR1 is SGHAT, CDR2 FQNNGV. CDR3 amino acids: CASSLIRGGRTSNNSPLHF. CDR3 nucleotide sequence: TGTGCCAGCAGCCTTATTAGGGGAGGACGGACAAGTAATAATTCACCCCTCCACTTT. Filled out from reference TRBV11-2 and TRBJ1-6, the complete variable domain reads EAGVAQSPRYKIIEKRQSVAFWCNPISGHATLYWYQQILGQGPKLLIQFQNNGVVDDSQLPKDRFSAERLKGVDSTLKIQPAKLEDSAVYLCASSLIRGGRTSNNSPLHFGNGTRLTVT.

The sample holds one count of this clone. The chain joins TRBV19 to TRBJ2-3, with D tentatively TRBD1 or TRBD2 (5 bases each). Trimming took off 8 bases at V and 2 bases at J, with 17 bases between the two ends. The germline V gene has CDR1 LNHDA and CDR2 SQIVND (reference sequence). This CDR3 comprises 15 residues. CDR3 region: CASRSWDLLTDTQYF. The CDR3 DNA is TGTGCCAGTCGCTCTTGGGACCTACTCACAGATACGCAGTATTTT.

The rearrangement joins TRBV19 to TRBJ2-7; possibly TRBD2 for D (5 bases). This CDR3 is built from 15 residues. Germline assignment: CDR1 LNHDA and CDR2 SQIVND (reference sequence). Deletions cut 2 bases from V and 0 bases from J, with 11 bases between. The CDR3 sequence is CASSIKDGDSYEQYF. The CDR3 DNA follows: TGTGCCAGTAGTATAAAGGACGGGGACTCCTACGAGCAGTACTTC.

This sequence joins TRBV5-1 and TRBJ2-1; TRBD1 or TRBD2 may be the D gene (5 bases each). The CDR3 runs to 15 residues. V gave up 0 bases and J gave up 3 bases, with 10 bases separating them. Germline V CDR1 and CDR2: SGHRS, YFSETQ. The CDR3 here is CASSLVVGDYNEQFF. In DNA, the CDR3 is TGCGCCAGCAGCTTGGTTGTGGGGGACTACAATGAGCAGTTCTTC.

The chain employs TRBV5-1 and TRBJ1-6, with D uncertain. V shed 2 bases and J shed 8 bases, with 11 bases lying between them. The CDR3 has 14 residues. Germline values: CDR1 SGHRS, CDR2 YFSETQ. The CDR3 DNA reads TGCGCCAGCAGCTTCAGCCGGGAGGATTCACCCCTCCACTTT. It specifies CASSFSREDSPLHF.

This clone was found once. The junction does not match germline at one end; this may be a read error. The chain recombines TRBV2 with TRBJ1-1, with a possible D match to TRBD1 (6 bases). The CDR3 extends over 12 amino acids. Germline V gene lookup returns CDR1 SNHLY and CDR2 FYNNEI. The CDR3 DNA sequence: TGTGCCAGCAGGGAACAGGGTTCTGACGCTTTCTTT. It codes for CASREQGSDAFF.